The source of this T cell receptor (beta chain) is a study of neurological immune-mediated disorders. By 5'RACE with 10-nucleotide random UMIs, the cDNA was made. Every sequencing run gave over 170 million TCR-beta sequences, taken from 15-18 subjects. TCRdb re-derived calls from the 5' RACE reads in MiXCR, one entry per CDR3 protein. The sample includes roughly 40,000 distinct CDR3 sequences, 2.5% of them seen just once. Ten or more counts support this clonotype. What it binds is unknown. Trimming cost V 0 bases and J 5 bases, with 14 bases left between them. The CDR3 sequence is 16 residues long. The V gene's germline CDR1 is LNHNV and CDR2 YYDKDF (reference sequence). Whole-study findings and limits: One cluster of related CDR3 sequences contained, by phylogenetic grouping, the repertoires of 18 of 34 multiple sclerosis patients and formed a possible signature.

The sequenced sample was PBMCs. The chain employs TRBV15 and TRBJ2-1; D ambiguous. This clonotype was sampled from a man aged 50 to 59 with multiple sclerosis. The CDR3 sequence: CATSRDHQATNNEQFF. The CDR3 coding sequence is TGTGCCACCAGCAGAGATCACCAGGCAACCAACAATGAGCAGTTCTTC.